This T cell receptor beta chain was recovered during a study of beta chain features in type 1 diabetes (dated by TCRdb to 2017 to 2018). As for the study more broadly: Mean age, gender distribution, total cell number and subset yield were not different between patients and healthy donors. Whereas all 30 or so donors provided naive and central memory subsets, regulatory and stem cell-like memory subsets were isolated from just 8 patients and about eight healthy donors. The study compared the TCRB repertoires of sorted circulating CD4+ T cell subsets in recently diagnosed type 1 diabetes patients with those in matched healthy donors. A total of some 110 million sorted cells were examined across all samples, and a strong correlation was observed between cell number per subset and RNA yield. Overall results and qualifications from the work: Fewer insertions and more nucleotide deletions at VDJ recombination sites were observed in patients with type 1 diabetes, implying thymic rearrangement abnormalities. PCR may preferentially amplify shorter templates, but because patient and control samples were amplified and corrected together, any resulting skew would affect both groups equally. Naive, central memory and regulatory TCRB repertoires appeared more similar among patients than among healthy donors. Because small numbers of individuals were included in the HLA sub-analyses, any influence of HLA type on TCRB rearrangement was left unresolved. A moderate but significant shortening of TCRB CDR3 length was observed in type 1 diabetes patients in all four CD4+ subsets. Because cDNA was sequenced instead of genomic DNA, highly expressing activated cells could be over-represented, though the groups showed no difference in activation or CD3 levels.

Each donor gave one peripheral blood draw, roughly 0.11 L on average, collected into heparinised tubes. Using a panel that included CD45RO, CCR7, CD25, CD127, CD95 and CD27, naive, central memory, regulatory and stem cell-like memory CD4+ T cells were sorted on a BD FACSAria II. Every sorted population had a purity above 95%. PBMCs were isolated immediately by Lymphoprep density gradient centrifugation and stained directly without culture. To minimize batch effects, samples were stained and sorted in pairs, one healthy donor with one patient per experiment. To note about this clone: Its antigen has not been determined. Per-base quality was not reported, and no clone a single base away is much larger than it.

All of the isolated RNA was reverse transcribed with the High Capacity cDNA Reverse Transcription Kit, so expressed TCRB transcripts were sequenced. Naive, central memory and regulatory T cell samples underwent deep immunoSEQ sequencing, averaging approximately 3.3 million total reads per sample. Sorted cells were lysed in RLT buffer, and RNA was extracted using DNase-treated RNeasy Micro or Mini kits according to cell number. To prevent cross-contamination, each cell subset was processed individually, whereas patient and healthy donor samples were processed jointly. TCRB sequences were amplified from cDNA with the immunoSEQ multiplex PCR, producing 87-bp fragments spanning the CDR3 region. The amplicons were sequenced using the Illumina HiSeq platform. The paper's data handling went like this. PCR bias was corrected computationally using synthetic template baselines, and reads within Hamming distance 2 were collapsed, with unmergeable singletons discarded. Reads were aligned against IMGT so that V, D and J genes, CDR3 length and insertions or deletions at six rearrangement sites could be assigned. Within each subset, clonotype counts were normalized to sorted cell number, after which true diversity and Gini coefficients were computed with the tcR R package. The overlap coefficient, calculated on TCRB nucleotide sequences, was used to measure repertoire sharing. Out-of-frame TCRB sequences from naive cells were analyzed to stand in for the pre-selection repertoire. Entries here come from immuneACCESS through TCRdb and include only in-frame sequences with V and J called. Some clones fail to appear in such tables; in the studies checked, an unresolved V gene covers under half of the shortfall, and the cause of the remainder is unknown. From that table come the V and J calls and clone size; the DNA was used to work out D and trimming. The sample contains around 500,000 clones, around 30% of them found a single time. About 0.06% of the sample goes to the ten largest clones.

V loses 7 bases, J loses 2 bases, and the germline ends lie 10 bases apart. The germline V gene yields SQVTM for CDR1 and ANQGSEA for CDR2. From its cysteine to its phenylalanine, the CDR3 spans 12 amino acids. Of all the DNA, just the CDR3 is kept, 36 bases in frame from base 1. What was sequenced was naive CD4+ T cells from blood. In light of the paper, this sample's cell subset or site label describes: true naive CD4+ T cells. The TCR originated in a young man in good health. Recombination joined TRBV29-1 with TRBJ2-3; matching of 5 bases hints at TRBD1 as the D gene. The CDR3 in this case is CSARQYTDTQYF. The DNA reads as follows: TGCAGCGCACGACAGTACACAGATACGCAGTATTTT.